The present T cell receptor beta chain was sequenced within a study of blood T cell repertoires in COVID-19 (dated by TCRdb to between 2020 and 2021). As for the study more broadly: Samples covering the acute and convalescent phases of COVID-19 were provided by collaborators in the United States, Italy and Spain. The repertoires were made available in a free public database intended to serve as a resource for research on the immune response to SARS-CoV-2. HLA class I and class II types, where available, came from metadata supplied by the sample provider rather than from assay-based typing. Subjects who had been exposed to COVID-19, were actively infected with it, or had recovered from it provided the deeply sampled blood TCRbeta repertoires that made up the dataset. Nearly every sample came with metadata listing a de-identified subject ID, COVID-19 status, age in years and sex. The samples were drawn from the first 160 participants of the ongoing ImmuneRACE study and from over a thousand subjects provided by 6 global collaborators. The prospective study material was composed of cDNA or gDNA derived from T cells, B-cell-depleted T cells, or PBMCs. Results the study describes overall, beyond this receptor: The amount of clinical and demographic metadata varied by source and participant and was provided uncurated.

The immunoSEQ Assay, a bias-controlled multiplex PCR, was used to amplify TCRbeta CDR3 regions from genomic DNA. Processing in the source paper ran as follows. The number of nucleated cells in each sample was estimated from the amplification of reference gene primers within the assay. To quantify the absolute abundance of each unique TCRbeta CDR3 rearrangement, sequence reads were collapsed and filtered. Productive Simpson clonality was computed per sample as the square root of Simpson's diversity index over productive rearrangements. The immuneACCESS repertoire file appears here via TCRdb, limited to in-frame rearrangements. These files lack a portion of the clones; in checked studies, under half of the deficit traces to unresolved V genes, and the cause of the others is not known. The V and J calls and the clone size are those of that table, but D and trimming were determined from the DNA. The sample yields more than 300,000 clones; 86% were counted once. The ten largest clonotypes hold around 1.5% of the sample.

Collaborating institutions collected whole blood in K2EDTA tubes following their own protocols. For TCRbeta analysis, collaborators shipped samples in one of three forms: frozen whole blood, isolated PBMCs, or DNA extracted from either of those sample types. A note on this clone: The antigen it binds to is not known. No much larger clonotype is one base removed from it; base qualities were not supplied.

The trim is 4 bases for V and 1 base for J, with a gap of 16 bases between the germline ends. Sequences SGHRS (CDR1) and YFSETQ (CDR2) are obtained from the germline V gene. The CDR3 contains 16 residues, cysteine and phenylalanine counted. CDR3 DNA is the only sequence kept; it has 48 bases, read in frame from the first base. Sequenced sample: peripheral blood. This TCR was recovered from a woman aged 45-59 years with acute or convalescent COVID-19. The rearranged segments are TRBV5-1 and TRBJ2-3, and possibly TRBD2, on 6 matching bases. The CDR3 here reads CASSGVGSSRTDTQYF. The sequenced DNA: TGCGCCAGCAGCGGGGTCGGGAGTTCGCGCACAGATACGCAGTATTTT.